This T cell receptor (beta chain) was sequenced in a study of blood T cell repertoires in COVID-19. Across the whole study: Spain, Italy and the United States supplied samples that represented acute and convalescent COVID-19. T cells, B-cell-depleted T cells, or PBMCs supplied cDNA or gDNA.

In the authors' workflow: Reference gene primer amplification gave nucleated cell count estimates. Assay: immunoSEQ multiplex PCR; the TCRdb copy retains only in-frame clones and omits some. That table gives V, J and clone size, and the DNA gave D and trimming. The top ten clones hold around 19% of a sample with about 190,000 clones, about 85% of them seen once. V was pared by 8 bases and J by 0 bases, with 7 bases of the junction left unmatched. There are 15 residues in the CDR3. CDR1 and CDR2 (germline): MNHEY, SVGAGI. The gene calls are TRBV6-5 and TRBJ2-3, with 8 bases aligning to TRBD1. The sequence was collected from a human donor in a cohort sampled during active COVID-19. Sequencing input: peripheral blood. This CDR3 reads CASCKQGGSTDTQYF. The CDR3 coding sequence is TGTGCCAGCTGTAAACAGGGGGGAAGCACAGATACGCAGTATTTT.